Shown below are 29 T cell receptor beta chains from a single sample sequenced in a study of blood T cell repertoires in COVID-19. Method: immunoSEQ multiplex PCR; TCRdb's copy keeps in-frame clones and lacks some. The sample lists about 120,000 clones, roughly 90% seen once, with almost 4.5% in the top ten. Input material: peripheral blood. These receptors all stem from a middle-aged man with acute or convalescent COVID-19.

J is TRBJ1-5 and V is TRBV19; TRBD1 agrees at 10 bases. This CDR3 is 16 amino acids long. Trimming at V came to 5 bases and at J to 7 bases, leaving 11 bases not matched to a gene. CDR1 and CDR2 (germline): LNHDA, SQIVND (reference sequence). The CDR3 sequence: CASSPRDRGRRQPQHF. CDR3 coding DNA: TGTGCCAGTAGTCCCCGGGACAGGGGACGTAGACAGCCCCAGCATTTT.

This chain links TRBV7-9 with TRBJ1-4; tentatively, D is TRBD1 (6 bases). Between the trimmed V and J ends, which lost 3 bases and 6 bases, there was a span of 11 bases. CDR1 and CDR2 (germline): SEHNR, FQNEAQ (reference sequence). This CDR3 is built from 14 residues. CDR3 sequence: CASSFVGGDEKLFF. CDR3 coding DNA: TGTGCCAGCAGCTTCGTAGGGGGAGATGAAAAACTGTTTTTT.

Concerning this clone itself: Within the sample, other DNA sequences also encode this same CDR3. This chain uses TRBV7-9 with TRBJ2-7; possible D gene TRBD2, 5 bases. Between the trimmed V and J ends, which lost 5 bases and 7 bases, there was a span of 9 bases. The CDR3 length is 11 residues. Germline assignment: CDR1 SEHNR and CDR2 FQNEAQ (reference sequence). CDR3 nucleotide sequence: TGTGCCAGCAGCCCCCGGGATGAGCAGTACTTC. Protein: CASSPRDEQYF.

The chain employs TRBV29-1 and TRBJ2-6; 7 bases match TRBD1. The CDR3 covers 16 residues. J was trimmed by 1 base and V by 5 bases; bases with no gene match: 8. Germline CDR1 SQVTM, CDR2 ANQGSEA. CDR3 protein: CSVRQGPGSGANVLTF. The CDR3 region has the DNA TGCAGCGTTCGACAGGGTCCAGGGTCTGGGGCCAACGTCCTGACTTTC. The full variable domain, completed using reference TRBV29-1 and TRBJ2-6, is SAVISQKPSRDICQRGTSLTIQCQVDSQVTMMFWYRQQPGQSLTLIATANQGSEATYESGFVIDKFPISRPNLTFSTLTVSNMSPEDSSIYLCSVRQGPGSGANVLTFGAGSRLTVL.

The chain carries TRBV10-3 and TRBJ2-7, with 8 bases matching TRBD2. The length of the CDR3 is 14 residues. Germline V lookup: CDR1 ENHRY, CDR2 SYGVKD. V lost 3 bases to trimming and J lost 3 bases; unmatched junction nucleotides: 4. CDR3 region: CAISDREGSYEQYF. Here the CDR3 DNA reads TGTGCCATCAGTGATCGGGAGGGGAGCTACGAGCAGTACTTC.

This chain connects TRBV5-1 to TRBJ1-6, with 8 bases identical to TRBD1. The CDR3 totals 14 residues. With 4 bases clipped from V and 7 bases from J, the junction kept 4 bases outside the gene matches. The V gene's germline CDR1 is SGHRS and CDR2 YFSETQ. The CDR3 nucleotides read TGCGCCAGCAGCATAGGACAGGGAAATTCACCCCTCCACTTT. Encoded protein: CASSIGQGNSPLHF. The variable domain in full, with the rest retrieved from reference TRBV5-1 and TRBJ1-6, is KAGVTQTPRYLIKTRGQQVTLSCSPISGHRSVSWYQQTPGQGLQFLFEYFSETQRNKGNFPGRFSGRQFSNSRSEMNVSTLELGDSALYLCASSIGQGNSPLHFGNGTRLTVT.

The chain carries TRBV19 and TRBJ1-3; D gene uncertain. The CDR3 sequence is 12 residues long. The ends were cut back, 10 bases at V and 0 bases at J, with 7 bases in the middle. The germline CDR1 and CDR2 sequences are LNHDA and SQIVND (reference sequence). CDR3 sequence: CATRLSGNTIYF. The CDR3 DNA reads TGTGCCACTAGACTCTCTGGAAACACCATATATTTT.

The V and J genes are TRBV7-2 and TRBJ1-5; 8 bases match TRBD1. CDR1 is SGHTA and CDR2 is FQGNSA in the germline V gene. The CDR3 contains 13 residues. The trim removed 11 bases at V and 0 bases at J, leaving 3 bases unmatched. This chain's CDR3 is CASQGVSNQPQHF. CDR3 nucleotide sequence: TGTGCCTCACAGGGGGTTAGCAATCAGCCCCAGCATTTT.

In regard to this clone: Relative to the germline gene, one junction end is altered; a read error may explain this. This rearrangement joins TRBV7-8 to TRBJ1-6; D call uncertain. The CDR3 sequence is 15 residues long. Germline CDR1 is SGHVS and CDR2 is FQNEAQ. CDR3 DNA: TGTGCCAGCACCTTAGATGTGTTTGGCAATTCACCCCTCCACTTT. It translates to CASTLDVFGNSPLHF.

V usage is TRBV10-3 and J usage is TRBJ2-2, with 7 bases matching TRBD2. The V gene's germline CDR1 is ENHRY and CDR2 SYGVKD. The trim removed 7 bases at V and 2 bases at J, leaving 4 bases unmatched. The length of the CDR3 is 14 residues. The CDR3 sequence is CAITSGANTGELFF. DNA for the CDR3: TGTGCCATCACCAGCGGGGCAAACACCGGGGAGCTGTTTTTT.

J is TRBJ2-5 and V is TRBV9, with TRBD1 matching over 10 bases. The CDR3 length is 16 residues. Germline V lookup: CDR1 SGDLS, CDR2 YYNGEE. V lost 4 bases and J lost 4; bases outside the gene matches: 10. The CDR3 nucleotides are TGTGCCAGCAGCAGATTCCGGGACAGGGGTAGAGAGACCCAGTACTTC. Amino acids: CASSRFRDRGRETQYF.

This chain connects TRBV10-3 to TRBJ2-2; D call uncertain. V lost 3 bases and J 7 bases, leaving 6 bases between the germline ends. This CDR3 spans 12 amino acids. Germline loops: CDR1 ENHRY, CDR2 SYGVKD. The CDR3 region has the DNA TGTGCCATCAGTGATACAAGCGGGGAGCTGTTTTTT. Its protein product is CAISDTSGELFF.

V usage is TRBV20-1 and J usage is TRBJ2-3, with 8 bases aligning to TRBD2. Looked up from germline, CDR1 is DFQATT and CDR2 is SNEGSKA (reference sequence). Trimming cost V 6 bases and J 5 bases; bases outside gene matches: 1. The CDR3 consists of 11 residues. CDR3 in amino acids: CSALAGDTQYF. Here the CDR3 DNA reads TGCAGTGCCCTAGCGGGAGATACGCAGTATTTT.

The CDR3 sequence: CASSWDRNSPLHF. The CDR3 region has the DNA TGTGCCAGCAGCTGGGACAGGAATTCACCCCTCCACTTT. The chain couples TRBV5-6 to TRBJ1-6; 8 nucleotides agree with TRBD1. The length of the CDR3 is 13 residues. Per the germline V gene, CDR1 is SGHDT and CDR2 is YYEEEE. Trimming took 3 bases from V and 7 from J; bases not matched to a gene: 0.

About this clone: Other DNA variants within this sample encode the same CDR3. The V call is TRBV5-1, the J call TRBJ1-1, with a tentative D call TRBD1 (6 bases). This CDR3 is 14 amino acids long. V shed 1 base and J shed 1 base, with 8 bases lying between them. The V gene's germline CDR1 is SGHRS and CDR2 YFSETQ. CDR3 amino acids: CASSLYRANTEAFF. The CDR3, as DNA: TGCGCCAGCAGCTTGTACAGGGCGAACACTGAAGCTTTCTTT.

CDR3 DNA: TGTGCCAGCAGCCAACCCGGACAGGCCCCAGATACGCAGTATTTT. This encodes CASSQPGQAPDTQYF. The genes are TRBV3-1 (or the pseudogene TRBV3-2) and TRBJ2-3, with TRBD1 matching over 7 bases. Losses at the gene ends were 2 bases for V and 4 bases for J; bases not matched to a gene: 6. Germline-derived CDR1 and CDR2 are LGHDT and YNNKEL (reference sequence). This CDR3 region has 15 residues.

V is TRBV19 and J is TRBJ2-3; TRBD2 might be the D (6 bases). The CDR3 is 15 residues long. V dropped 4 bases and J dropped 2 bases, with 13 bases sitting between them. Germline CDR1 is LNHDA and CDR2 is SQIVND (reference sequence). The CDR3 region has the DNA TGTGCCAGTAGTACCCAACTAGCACTCACAGATACGCAGTATTTT. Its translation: CASSTQLALTDTQYF.

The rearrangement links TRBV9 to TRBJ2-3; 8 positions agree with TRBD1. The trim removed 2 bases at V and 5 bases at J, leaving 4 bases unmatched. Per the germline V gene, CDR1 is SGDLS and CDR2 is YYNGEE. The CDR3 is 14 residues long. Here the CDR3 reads CASSVSGGRDTQYF. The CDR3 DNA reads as TGTGCCAGCAGCGTGTCAGGGGGCAGAGATACGCAGTATTTT. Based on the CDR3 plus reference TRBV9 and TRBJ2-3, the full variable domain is DSGVTQTPKHLITATGQRVTLRCSPRSGDLSVYWYQQSLDQGLQFLIQYYNGEERAKGNILERFSAQQFPDLHSELNLSSLELGDSALYFCASSVSGGRDTQYFGPGTRLTVL.

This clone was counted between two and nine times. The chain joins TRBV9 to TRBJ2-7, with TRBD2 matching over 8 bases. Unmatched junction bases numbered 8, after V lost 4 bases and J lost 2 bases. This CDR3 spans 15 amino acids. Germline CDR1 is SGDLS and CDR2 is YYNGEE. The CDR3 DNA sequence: TGTGCCAGCAGCAGTCGACTAGCGAGCCCCTACGAGCAGTACTTC. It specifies CASSSRLASPYEQYF.

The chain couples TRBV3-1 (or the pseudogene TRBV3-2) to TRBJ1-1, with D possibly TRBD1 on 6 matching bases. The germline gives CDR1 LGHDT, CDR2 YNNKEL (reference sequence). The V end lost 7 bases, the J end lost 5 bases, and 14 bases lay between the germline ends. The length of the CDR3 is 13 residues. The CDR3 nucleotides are TGTGCCAGCAACACAGGGATTAGTACTGAAGCTTTCTTT. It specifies CASNTGISTEAFF.

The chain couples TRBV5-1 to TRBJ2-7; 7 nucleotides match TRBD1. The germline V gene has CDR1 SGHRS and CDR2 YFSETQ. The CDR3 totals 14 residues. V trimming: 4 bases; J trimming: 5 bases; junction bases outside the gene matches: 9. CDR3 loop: CASSLADRSHEQYF. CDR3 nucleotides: TGCGCCAGCAGCCTGGCGGACAGGTCACACGAGCAGTACTTC.

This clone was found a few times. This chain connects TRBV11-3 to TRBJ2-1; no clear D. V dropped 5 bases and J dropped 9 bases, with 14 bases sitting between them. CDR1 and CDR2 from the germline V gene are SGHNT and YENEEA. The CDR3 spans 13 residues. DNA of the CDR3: TGTGCCAGCAGCGTATCCTCCCAAGCTGAGCAGTTCTTC. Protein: CASSVSSQAEQFF.

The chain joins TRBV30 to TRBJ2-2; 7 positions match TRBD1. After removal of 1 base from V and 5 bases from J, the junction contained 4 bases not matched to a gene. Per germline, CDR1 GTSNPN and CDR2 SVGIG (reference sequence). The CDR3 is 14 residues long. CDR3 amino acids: CAWSATRGTGELFF. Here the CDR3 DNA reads TGTGCCTGGAGTGCGACCAGGGGGACCGGGGAGCTGTTTTTT.

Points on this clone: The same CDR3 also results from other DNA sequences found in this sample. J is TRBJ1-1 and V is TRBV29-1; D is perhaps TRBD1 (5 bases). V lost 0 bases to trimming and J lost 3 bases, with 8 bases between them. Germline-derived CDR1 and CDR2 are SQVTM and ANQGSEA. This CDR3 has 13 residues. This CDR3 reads CSVEEPRDTEAFF. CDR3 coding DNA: TGCAGCGTTGAAGAGCCCAGGGACACTGAAGCTTTCTTT. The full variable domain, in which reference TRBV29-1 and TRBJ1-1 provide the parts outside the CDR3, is SAVISQKPSRDICQRGTSLTIQCQVDSQVTMMFWYRQQPGQSLTLIATANQGSEATYESGFVIDKFPISRPNLTFSTLTVSNMSPEDSSIYLCSVEEPRDTEAFFGQGTRLTVV.

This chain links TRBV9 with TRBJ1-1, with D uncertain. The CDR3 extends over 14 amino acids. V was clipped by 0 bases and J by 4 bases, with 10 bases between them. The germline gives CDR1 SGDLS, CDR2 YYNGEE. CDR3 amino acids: CASSVGEGGTEAFF. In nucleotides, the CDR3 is TGTGCCAGCAGCGTAGGGGAGGGTGGCACTGAAGCTTTCTTT.

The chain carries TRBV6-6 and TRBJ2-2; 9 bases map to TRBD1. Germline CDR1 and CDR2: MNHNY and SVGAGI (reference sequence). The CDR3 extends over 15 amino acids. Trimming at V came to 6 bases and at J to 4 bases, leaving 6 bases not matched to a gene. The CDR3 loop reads CASRSGTGPTGELFF. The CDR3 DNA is TGTGCCAGCAGATCAGGGACAGGGCCCACCGGGGAGCTGTTTTTT.

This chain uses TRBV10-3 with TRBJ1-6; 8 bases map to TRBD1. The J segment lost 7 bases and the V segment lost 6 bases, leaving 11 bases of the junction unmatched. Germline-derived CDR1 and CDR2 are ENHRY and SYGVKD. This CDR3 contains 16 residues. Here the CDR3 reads CAIRGSGQARNSPLHF. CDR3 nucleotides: TGTGCCATCAGAGGATCGGGACAGGCCCGGAATTCACCCCTCCACTTT.

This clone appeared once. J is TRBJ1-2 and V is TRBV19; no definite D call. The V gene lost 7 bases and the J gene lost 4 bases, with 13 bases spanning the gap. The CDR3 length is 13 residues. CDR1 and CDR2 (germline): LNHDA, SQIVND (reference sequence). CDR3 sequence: CASMYRWSYGYTF. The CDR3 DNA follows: TGTGCCAGTATGTACCGGTGGAGCTATGGCTACACCTTC.

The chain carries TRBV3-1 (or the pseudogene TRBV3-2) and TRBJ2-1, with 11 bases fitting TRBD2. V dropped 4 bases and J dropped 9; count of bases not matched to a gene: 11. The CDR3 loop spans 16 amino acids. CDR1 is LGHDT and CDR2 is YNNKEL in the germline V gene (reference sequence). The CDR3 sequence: CASSRTGTSGLGEQFF. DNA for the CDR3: TGTGCCAGCAGCCGAACCGGGACTAGCGGATTAGGTGAGCAGTTCTTC.